Following are 27 T cell receptor beta chains from one sample sequenced in a study of T cell responses to AZD1222 COVID-19 vaccine. Libraries were prepared by immunoSEQ multiplex PCR; TCRdb keeps only in-frame clonotypes and omits some of them. The top ten clones hold approximately 2.6% of a sample with under 150,000 clones, roughly 87% of them seen once. The source was peripheral blood, collected 28 days after the second AZD1222 dose. The receptors shown here come from an adult who received the AZD1222 COVID-19 vaccine.

This clone was recorded at least ten times. This chain joins TRBV2 and TRBJ1-5; no definite D call. Trimming shortened V by 7 bases and J by 3 bases, and 10 bases separated the two germline ends. CDR1 is SNHLY and CDR2 is FYNNEI in the germline V gene. The CDR3 sequence is 13 residues long. DNA of the CDR3: TGTGCCAGCATCGAAGACCTCAATCAGCCCCAGCATTTT. Translated: CASIEDLNQPQHF.

This clone has a single count. This chain links TRBV13 with TRBJ1-3; D gene unclear. CDR3 length: 15 amino acids. V was pared by 1 base and J by 0 bases, with 7 bases between. Per the germline V gene, CDR1 is PRHDT and CDR2 is FYEKMQ (reference sequence). The CDR3 loop is CASSLDRSSGNTIYF. CDR3 in DNA: TGTGCCAGCAGCTTAGATCGAAGCTCTGGAAACACCATATATTTT.

This chain links TRBV7-2 with TRBJ2-3; 7 positions agree with TRBD1. Trimming cost V 5 bases and J 5 bases; bases outside gene matches: 10. CDR1 SGHTA and CDR2 FQGNSA come from the germline V gene. This CDR3 has 15 residues. The CDR3 coding sequence is TGTGCCAGCAGCGACCTGACAGGGTACATAGATACGCAGTATTTT. This translates into CASSDLTGYIDTQYF.

The V and J genes are TRBV5-4 and TRBJ2-1, with TRBD1 identical over 7 bases. This CDR3 is 14 amino acids long. In germline, CDR1 is SGHNT, CDR2 YYREEE (reference sequence). Trimming at V came to 4 bases and at J to 0 bases, leaving 1 base not matched to a gene. The CDR3 is CASSPGGSYNEQFF. The CDR3 DNA sequence: TGTGCCAGCAGCCCAGGGGGCTCCTACAATGAGCAGTTCTTC.

This clone was seen once. The rearrangement joins TRBV5-5 to TRBJ2-3; D is uncertain. V dropped 1 base and J dropped 6 bases, with 6 bases sitting between them. The CDR3 is 12 amino acids. CDR1 SGHKS and CDR2 YYEKEE come from the germline V gene (reference sequence). As DNA, the CDR3 is TGTGCCAGCAGCTTGTTTCTGGATACGCAGTATTTT. Its translation: CASSLFLDTQYF.

The gene calls are TRBV30 and TRBJ1-1; tentative D call: TRBD1 (6 bases). Germline V CDR1 and CDR2: GTSNPN, SVGIG (reference sequence). This CDR3 contains 13 residues. Between the trimmed V and J ends, which lost 5 bases and 5 bases, there was a span of 15 bases. CDR3 sequence (DNA): TGTGCCTGGTACGACAGGCCCTCGACTGAAGCTTTCTTT. Encoded protein: CAWYDRPSTEAFF.

This clone was observed a few times. The CDR3 DNA is TGTGCCAGCAGCCCTACCTTGTGGGATGGCTACACCTTC. Amino acids: CASSPTLWDGYTF. The chain employs TRBV4-2 and TRBJ1-2; D unclear. Looked up from germline, CDR1 is LGHNA and CDR2 is YNFKEQ. V gave up 4 bases and J gave up 6 bases, with 12 bases separating them. The CDR3 extends over 13 amino acids.

In this sample, this clone turned up once. The chain combines TRBV7-8 with TRBJ2-1; 8 bases align to TRBD2. The trim removed 6 bases at V and 2 bases at J, leaving 9 bases unmatched. This CDR3 is built from 16 residues. CDR1 and CDR2 (germline): SGHVS, FQNEAQ. The CDR3 here is CASSPYRGGTYNEQFF. The CDR3 bases are TGTGCCAGCAGTCCCTACCGGGGGGGGACCTACAATGAGCAGTTCTTC.

This chain joins TRBV19 and TRBJ1-3; 8 bases are a match to TRBD1. V shed 6 bases and J 2 bases; nucleotides not matched to a gene: 0. Germline CDR1 LNHDA, CDR2 SQIVND (reference sequence). This CDR3 contains 13 residues. CDR3 residues: CASSRGPGNTIYF. The CDR3 region has the DNA TGTGCCAGTAGCAGGGGGCCTGGAAACACCATATATTTT.

The chain combines TRBV15 with TRBJ2-5; 8 bases align to TRBD1. V dropped 0 bases and J dropped 5; count of bases not matched to a gene: 11. This CDR3 spans 17 amino acids. Germline lookup yields CDR1 LNHNV and CDR2 YYDKDF (reference sequence). CDR3 sequence (DNA): TGTGCCACCAGCAGAGAGGGGATAGGACAGGGAGCGGAGACCCAGTACTTC. This encodes CATSREGIGQGAETQYF.

V gene TRBV6-1 combines with J gene TRBJ1-1, with D hard to call. V lost 2 bases, J lost 2 bases, and 12 bases lay in between. The CDR3 loop spans 15 amino acids. Germline V gene data show CDR1 as MNHNS and CDR2 as SASEGT. This chain's CDR3 is CASSEWGGINTEAFF. CDR3 in DNA: TGTGCCAGCAGTGAATGGGGTGGGATAAACACTGAAGCTTTCTTT.

The table lists this clone with a few counts. The genes are TRBV7-3 and TRBJ1-6; D not certain. The V gene's germline CDR1 is SGHTA and CDR2 FQGTGA. Trimming cost V 2 bases and J 8 bases, with 13 bases left between them. This CDR3 region has 15 residues. CDR3 coding DNA: TGTGCCAGCAGCTTACGGGGAGATCGGTATTCACCCCTCCACTTT. Translating gives CASSLRGDRYSPLHF. The whole variable domain, remainder taken from reference TRBV7-3 and TRBJ1-6, is GAGVSQTPSNKVTEKGKYVELRCDPISGHTALYWYRQSLGQGPEFLIYFQGTGAADDSGLPNDRFFAVRPEGSVSTLKIQRTERGDSAVYLCASSLRGDRYSPLHFGNGTRLTVT.

This chain connects TRBV6-1 to TRBJ2-7; D is perhaps TRBD2 (5 bases). The CDR3 contains 14 residues. V was pared by 2 bases and J by 2 bases, with 10 bases between. The V gene's germline CDR1 is MNHNS and CDR2 SASEGT. The CDR3 sequence is CASSERYGTYEQYF. DNA of the CDR3: TGTGCCAGCAGTGAAAGATACGGGACCTACGAGCAGTACTTC.

The chain combines TRBV29-1 with TRBJ2-2, with D maybe TRBD1 (7 bases). The CDR3 covers 14 residues. Germline lookup yields CDR1 SQVTM and CDR2 ANQGSEA. V lost 1 base and J 6 bases, leaving 12 bases between the germline ends. The CDR3 nucleotides read TGCAGCGTTGAAGCCAGGGGGGCGGCCGGGGAGCTGTTTTTT. Translation gives CSVEARGAAGELFF.

The CDR3 loop reads CASSADRLFTGELFF. In DNA form, the CDR3 reads TGTGCCAGCTCCGCGGACAGGCTTTTCACCGGGGAGCTGTTTTTT. The chain carries TRBV5-4 and TRBJ2-2; 7 nucleotides line up with TRBD1. CDR1 is SGHNT and CDR2 is YYREEE in the germline V gene (reference sequence). CDR3 length: 15 amino acids. The trim removed 7 bases at V and 4 bases at J, leaving 10 bases unmatched.

The rearrangement joins TRBV27 to TRBJ2-1, with no clear D. The length of the CDR3 is 15 residues. Per the germline V gene, CDR1 is MNHEY and CDR2 is SMNVEV (reference sequence). V was shortened by 6 bases and J by 0 bases, with 12 bases between the two germline ends. The CDR3 spells CASRPGFLSYNEQFF. DNA of the CDR3: TGTGCCAGCAGACCGGGTTTCCTCTCCTACAATGAGCAGTTCTTC.

The rearrangement joins TRBV5-4 to TRBJ1-2; maybe TRBD1 (5 bases). The CDR3 is made up of 13 amino acids. Germline V gene lookup returns CDR1 SGHNT and CDR2 YYREEE (reference sequence). Deletions cut 2 bases from V and 3 bases from J, with 8 bases between. This CDR3 reads CASSFPQDYGYTF. CDR3 coding DNA: TGTGCCAGCAGCTTCCCACAGGACTATGGCTACACCTTC. Filled out from reference TRBV5-4 and TRBJ1-2, the complete variable domain reads ETGVTQSPTHLIKTRGQQVTLRCSSQSGHNTVSWYQQALGQGPQFIFQYYREEENGRGNFPPRFSGLQFPNYSSELNVNALELDDSALYLCASSFPQDYGYTFGSGTRLTVV.

This chain connects TRBV19 to TRBJ1-6; 11 bases are a match to TRBD1. J gave up 7 bases and V 7 bases, and 12 bases lay outside the gene matches. This CDR3 spans 17 amino acids. Germline V lookup: CDR1 LNHDA, CDR2 SQIVND (reference sequence). CDR3 in DNA: TGTGCCAGTAACGAAGGACAGGGGGCCGGTTGGAATTCACCCCTCCACTTT. It specifies CASNEGQGAGWNSPLHF.

The rearrangement joins TRBV7-3 to TRBJ1-3; no clear D gene. The V end lost 1 base, the J end lost 4 bases, and 8 bases lay between the germline ends. CDR1 SGHTA and CDR2 FQGTGA come from the germline V gene. The CDR3 loop spans 14 amino acids. CDR3 in amino acids: CASSLRAIGNTIYF. The CDR3 DNA follows: TGTGCCAGCAGCTTAAGGGCCATCGGAAACACCATATATTTT.

This chain links TRBV4-3 with TRBJ2-2; TRBD1 matches 7 bases. This CDR3 region has 18 residues. The germline gives CDR1 LGHNA, CDR2 YSLEER. The V gene end was trimmed by 0 bases and the J gene end by 1 base; junction bases not matched to a gene: 8. The CDR3 loop reads CASSQDLGQTLNTGELFF. DNA for the CDR3: TGCGCCAGCAGCCAAGATTTGGGACAGACCTTGAACACCGGGGAGCTGTTTTTT.

This clone is a singleton in its sample. This chain links TRBV19 with TRBJ1-1; TRBD1 is a possible D gene (6 bases). Germline V gives CDR1 LNHDA, CDR2 SQIVND (reference sequence). Trimming stripped 5 bases from V and 1 base from J, with 17 bases between. The CDR3 is made up of 16 amino acids. The CDR3 sequence is CASSSSGQQKNTEAFF. CDR3 bases: TGTGCCAGTAGTTCGTCCGGACAGCAAAAGAACACTGAAGCTTTCTTT.

As regards this clone: Other DNA sequences in the sample encode the same CDR3. This chain links TRBV27 with TRBJ1-5; D call uncertain. The length of the CDR3 is 13 residues. Trimming pared 3 bases from V and 5 bases from J, leaving 8 bases between. Germline V gives CDR1 MNHEY, CDR2 SMNVEV (reference sequence). The CDR3 DNA is TGTGCCAGCAGTTTCGGTCTGGATCAGCCCCAGCATTTT. Protein product: CASSFGLDQPQHF.

This chain joins TRBV9 and TRBJ2-7; a weak D match, TRBD2 (6 bases). The CDR3 sequence is 15 residues long. Deletions cut 1 base from V and 5 bases from J, with 16 bases between. In germline, CDR1 is SGDLS, CDR2 YYNGEE. The CDR3 spells CASSVRGLDRDEQYF. CDR3 sequence (DNA): TGTGCCAGCAGCGTAAGGGGACTCGACCGGGACGAGCAGTACTTC.

V is TRBV19 and J is TRBJ2-3; possibly TRBD1 or TRBD2 for D (6 bases each). The CDR3 has 15 residues. Germline CDR1 and CDR2: LNHDA and SQIVND (reference sequence). Trimming left V 5 bases short and J 1 base short, with 13 bases between. CDR3 sequence reads: CASSLFGGRTDTQYF. The CDR3 nucleotides read TGTGCCAGTAGTCTATTCGGGGGCCGCACAGATACGCAGTATTTT.

Worth noting for this clone: An end of the junction does not agree with germline; a read error may underlie this. The chain employs TRBV28 and TRBJ1-6, with 7 bases that match TRBD1. The CDR3 is 15 amino acids. Germline V gene lookup returns CDR1 MDHEN and CDR2 SYDVKM. This CDR3 reads CASSFNRGGGSPPHF. DNA for the CDR3: TGTGCCAGCAGTTTCAACAGGGGTGGTGGTTCACCCCCCCACTTT. The full variable domain, rest sourced from reference TRBV28 and TRBJ1-6, is DVKVTQSSRYLVKRTGEKVFLECVQDMDHENMFWYRQDPGLGLRLIYFSYDVKMKEKGDIPEGYSVSREKKERFSLILESASTNQTSMYLCASSFNRGGGSPPHFGNGTRLTVT.

This chain uses TRBV27 with TRBJ1-2; D gene uncertain. This CDR3 has 14 amino acids. The V end lost 4 bases, the J end lost 2 bases, and 11 bases lay between the germline ends. Germline V lookup: CDR1 MNHEY, CDR2 SMNVEV (reference sequence). The CDR3 bases are TGTGCCAGCAGTTCCTATACCGAAAACTATGGCTACACCTTC. This codes for CASSSYTENYGYTF.

This chain joins TRBV28 and TRBJ1-6; D gene uncertain. The ends were cut back, 4 bases at V and 16 bases at J, with 20 bases in the middle. The germline gives CDR1 MDHEN, CDR2 SYDVKM. The length of the CDR3 is 14 residues. CDR3 loop: CASSSGIEGKPLHF. CDR3 DNA: TGTGCCAGCAGTTCTGGTATAGAGGGTAAGCCTCTCCACTTT.